This T cell receptor beta chain appears in the sequencing data of a study of T cell responses to AZD1222 COVID-19 vaccine. Overall study context: Pooling was applied to second doses at about 4 or about 12 weeks. Study-wide points: The breadth and depth of Spike-specific TCRs increased once two AZD1222 doses had been given.

Worth noting for this clone: What it binds is not known.

V lost 2 bases and J lost 0, with 10 bases in between. The CDR3 has 15 amino acids. CDR1 and CDR2 from the germline V gene are SGHDT and YYEEEE. Only in-frame clones appear in the TCRdb table, and some are missing; sequencing was by immunoSEQ multiplex PCR. The table has about 190,000 clones, around 92% seen once. The source was peripheral blood, collected on day 0 of AZD1222 vaccination. The clonotype was recovered from an adult in good health. The V gene is TRBV5-6, the J gene TRBJ2-3, with D possibly TRBD2 on 5 matching bases. The CDR3 DNA sequence: TGTGCCAGCAGCTTTCGGACTCTCAGCACAGATACGCAGTATTTT. Protein product: CASSFRTLSTDTQYF. Full variable domain (rest looked up from reference TRBV5-6 and TRBJ2-3): DAGVTQSPTHLIKTRGQQVTLRCSPKSGHDTVSWYQQALGQGPQFIFQYYEEEERQRGNFPDRFSGHQFPNYSSELNVNALLLGDSALYLCASSFRTLSTDTQYFGPGTRLTVL.